These 21 T cell receptor beta chains originate from one sample sequenced in a study of T-cell memory formation after mild COVID-19. MiXCR, run by TCRdb on the 5' RACE reads, gives a single entry per CDR3 protein. The sample records roughly 100,000 distinct CDR3 sequences, approximately 15% being singletons. Material for sequencing was PBMCs or a T cell subset sorted from them (not recorded which). The receptor set was obtained from an adult woman who had mild COVID-19 (a few samples of this study predate the infection). Cell type and time point are not known.

This clonotype was detected many times. The chain recombines TRBV6-6 with TRBJ1-4; no clear D. CDR3 size: 12 residues. Germline CDR1 is MNHNY and CDR2 is SVGAGI (reference sequence). Trimming removed 3 bases from V and 7 bases from J, with 6 bases in between. Written as DNA, the CDR3 is TGTGCCAGCAGTTATGGAGTTGAAAAACTGTTTTTT. It yields the protein CASSYGVEKLFF.

This clonotype was counted between two and nine times. This chain links TRBV7-6 with TRBJ2-1; D is unclear. Trimming removed 4 bases from V and 2 bases from J, with 12 bases in between. CDR3 length: 15 residues. Germline V lookup: CDR1 SGHVS, CDR2 FNYEAQ. The CDR3 sequence: CASSSDLRPYNEQFF. In DNA, the CDR3 is TGTGCCAGCAGCTCGGACCTAAGACCCTACAATGAGCAGTTCTTC.

J is TRBJ2-3 and V is TRBV13; weak D call: TRBD2 (5 bases). The germline V gene has CDR1 PRHDT and CDR2 FYEKMQ (reference sequence). With 5 bases removed from V and 2 bases from J, the gap between germline ends came to 14 bases. This CDR3 is 15 amino acids long. Here the CDR3 reads CASSPLAGITDTQYF. The DNA of the CDR3 is TGTGCCAGCAGCCCTCTGGCGGGCATCACAGATACGCAGTATTTT.

This clonotype was counted between two and nine times. This chain links TRBV3-1 with TRBJ1-2; D is ambiguous. This CDR3 spans 16 amino acids. The germline gives CDR1 LGHDT, CDR2 YNNKEL (reference sequence). Trimming left V 4 bases short and J 6 bases short, with 21 bases between. DNA of the CDR3: TGTGCCAGCAGCCCACCTCGGTGGAGCAGACATGATGGCTACACCTTC. The encoded protein is CASSPPRWSRHDGYTF.

Many counts were recorded for this clonotype. The V gene is TRBV5-5, the J gene TRBJ2-1; tentatively, D is TRBD2 (5 bases). This CDR3 region has 12 residues. Trimming stripped 1 base from V and 7 bases from J, with 6 bases between. Germline lookup yields CDR1 SGHKS and CDR2 YYEKEE (reference sequence). CDR3 bases: TGTGCCAGCAGCTTGCCGGGAAATGAGCAGTTCTTC. Amino acid sequence: CASSLPGNEQFF.

This clonotype was counted between two and nine times. The V gene is TRBV5-6, the J gene TRBJ2-7; 11 bases map to TRBD1. CDR3 size: 14 residues. V trimming: 4 bases; J trimming: 4 bases; junction bases outside the gene matches: 4. Looked up from germline, CDR1 is SGHDT and CDR2 is YYEEEE. CDR3 sequence: CASSRDRGVYEQYF. DNA of the CDR3: TGTGCCAGCAGCCGGGACAGGGGGGTGTACGAGCAGTACTTC.

This clonotype was observed many times. This chain joins TRBV5-1 and TRBJ2-7; TRBD1 agrees at 8 bases. The germline gives CDR1 SGHRS, CDR2 YFSETQ. V was clipped by 4 bases and J by 0 bases; unmatched bases: 6. CDR3 length: 15 amino acids. CDR3 sequence (DNA): TGCGCCAGCAGCCCCGGGACAGGTCCCTCCTACGAGCAGTACTTC. Translation: CASSPGTGPSYEQYF.

In its sample, this clonotype was seen many times. This chain links TRBV20-1 with TRBJ1-5, with D unresolved. Trimming removed 0 bases from V and 0 bases from J, with 18 bases in between. The CDR3 runs 18 residues. CDR1 is DFQATT and CDR2 is SNEGSKA in the germline V gene (reference sequence). In nucleotides, the CDR3 is TGCAGTGCTAGAGATATGGCTAGCGGGGTGTATAGCAATCAGCCCCAGCATTTT. It specifies CSARDMASGVYSNQPQHF.

This clonotype was counted only a few times. The rearrangement uses TRBV3-1 and TRBJ1-4, with D possibly matching TRBD1 (6 bases). The CDR3 length is 15 residues. Germline loops: CDR1 LGHDT, CDR2 YNNKEL (reference sequence). Trimming removed 1 base from V and 8 bases from J, with 14 bases in between. In DNA, the CDR3 is TGTGCCAGCAGCCAAGTTGGGACAAAGGAAGAAAAACTGTTTTTT. Encoded protein: CASSQVGTKEEKLFF.

This clonotype turned up a few times. This sequence joins TRBV5-6 and TRBJ2-6, with 7 bases identical to TRBD2. V gave up 4 bases and J gave up 0 bases; unmatched junction bases: 7. This CDR3 region has 17 residues. Germline CDR1 and CDR2: SGHDT and YYEEEE. This CDR3 reads CASSPGGGYSGANVLTF. Here the CDR3 DNA reads TGTGCCAGCAGCCCTGGGGGGGGTTACTCTGGGGCCAACGTCCTGACTTTC.

This clonotype appeared many times. The V gene is TRBV20-1, the J gene TRBJ2-7; 7 bases agree with TRBD2. The CDR3 sequence is 15 residues long. The trim removed 5 bases at V and 5 bases at J, leaving 15 bases unmatched. Germline V gene sequence: CDR1 DFQATT, CDR2 SNEGSKA (reference sequence). The CDR3 DNA reads as TGCAGTGCTGAGGACCCTCGGGAGGTCGGGCACGAGCAGTACTTC. This gives the protein CSAEDPREVGHEQYF.

The V and J genes are TRBV14 and TRBJ2-7; D ambiguous. V shed 0 bases and J shed 0 bases, with 12 bases lying between them. Germline V gene data show CDR1 as SGHDN and CDR2 as FVKESK. This CDR3 has 16 residues. The CDR3 coding sequence is TGTGCCAGCAGCCAAGATGGTACGGCTTCCTCCTACGAGCAGTACTTC. Encoded protein: CASSQDGTASSYEQYF.

This chain joins TRBV7-9 and TRBJ1-6; TRBD1 agrees at 7 bases. Germline assignment: CDR1 SEHNR and CDR2 FQNEAQ (reference sequence). The CDR3 has 14 residues. Losses at the gene ends were 8 bases for V and 7 bases for J; bases not matched to a gene: 8. The CDR3 spells CASGPGGSNSPLHF. The DNA for the CDR3 is TGTGCCAGCGGACCAGGGGGGAGCAATTCACCCCTCCACTTT.

With respect to this clonotype: A much larger clone lies a single base off, so this may be a read error. V and J are TRBV5-6 and TRBJ2-1; D gene unclear. V was pared by 3 bases and J by 5 bases, with 3 bases between. The CDR3 is made up of 11 amino acids. Germline assignment: CDR1 SGHDT and CDR2 YYEEEE. This CDR3 is CASSWDNEQFF. CDR3 bases: TGTGCCAGCAGCTGGGACAATGAGCAGTTCTTC.

V and J are TRBV9 and TRBJ1-1; 7 bases line up with TRBD1. Germline V gives CDR1 SGDLS, CDR2 YYNGEE. Losses at the gene ends were 3 bases for V and 1 base for J; bases not matched to a gene: 18. The CDR3 length is 19 residues. The CDR3 spells CASSEPGGWHRDRNTEAFF. CDR3 bases: TGTGCCAGCAGCGAGCCAGGGGGATGGCACAGGGATCGGAACACTGAAGCTTTCTTT.

In its sample, this clonotype was seen a few times. The V gene is TRBV5-1, the J gene TRBJ2-5, with a weak D call TRBD1 (6 bases). There are 16 residues in the CDR3. Per the germline V gene, CDR1 is SGHRS and CDR2 is YFSETQ. The V and J ends lost 0 bases and 5 bases respectively, with 17 bases between them. CDR3 nucleotides: TGCGCCAGCAGCTTGGAGTCAGGGGTTTTCGGGGAGACCCAGTACTTC. As protein: CASSLESGVFGETQYF.

This chain links TRBV4-1 with TRBJ1-1; 8 bases line up with TRBD1. Germline trimming cut 3 bases from V and 5 bases from J; bases unmatched to any gene: 5. In germline, CDR1 is MGHRA, CDR2 YSYEKL. The CDR3 runs 14 residues. The CDR3 DNA follows: TGCGCCAGCAGCCACCAGGGGGCGGAAACTGAAGCTTTCTTT. Protein: CASSHQGAETEAFF.

Only a few counts were recorded for this clonotype. This chain uses TRBV5-1 with TRBJ2-7, with 11 bases identical to TRBD1. Unmatched junction bases numbered 4, after V lost 3 bases and J lost 5 bases. The CDR3 has 14 residues. Germline CDR1 is SGHRS and CDR2 is YFSETQ. The DNA of the CDR3 is TGCGCCAGCAGCTGGACAGGGGGCCGCGACGAGCAGTACTTC. This sequence encodes CASSWTGGRDEQYF.

This chain uses TRBV25-1 with TRBJ2-2, with D perhaps matching TRBD1 (5 bases). Germline V gene data show CDR1 as MGHDK and CDR2 as SYGVNS. The CDR3 covers 15 residues. V was pared by 4 bases and J by 3 bases, with 12 bases between. The CDR3, as DNA: TGTGCCAGCAGTGTTGGGGCAGCTGACACCGGGGAGCTGTTTTTT. Protein sequence: CASSVGAADTGELFF.

This rearrangement joins TRBV29-1 to TRBJ2-2; perhaps TRBD2 as D (6 bases). CDR3 length: 13 amino acids. CDR1 and CDR2 (germline): SQVTM, ANQGSEA. V was trimmed by 7 bases and J by 2 bases, leaving 11 bases between them. The CDR3 loop reads CSGLAANTGELFF. The CDR3 bases are TGCAGCGGTTTAGCGGCAAACACCGGGGAGCTGTTTTTT.

This clonotype came up a few times. The chain couples TRBV20-1 to TRBJ2-7; D not resolved. V lost 2 bases, J lost 4 bases, and 12 bases lay in between. CDR1 and CDR2 from the germline V gene are DFQATT and SNEGSKA (reference sequence). This CDR3 comprises 13 residues. This CDR3 is CSARRSGSYEQYF. CDR3 bases: TGCAGTGCTAGACGGTCAGGTTCTTACGAGCAGTACTTC.